These 2 T cell receptor beta chains were sequenced from one sample in a study of T cell responses to AZD1222 COVID-19 vaccine. TCRdb keeps only in-frame clones here, not all; method: immunoSEQ multiplex PCR. The table has 130,000 or so clones, around 86% seen once. The starting material was peripheral blood, obtained on day 0 of AZD1222 vaccination. The source of these receptors is an adult in good health.

DNA for the CDR3: TGTGCCAGCAGCGACAGGGGCTATGGCTACACCTTC. Residues: CASSDRGYGYTF. The chain is built from TRBV6-5 and TRBJ1-2, with TRBD1 matching over 8 bases. Germline CDR1 is MNHEY and CDR2 is SVGAGI. V dropped 6 bases and J dropped 4; count of bases not matched to a gene: 1. The CDR3 has 12 amino acids.

V and J are TRBV10-3 and TRBJ1-4; D unresolved. Germline CDR1 and CDR2: ENHRY and SYGVKD. Trimming took off 8 bases at V and 8 bases at J, with 15 bases between the two ends. CDR3 length: 13 residues. Written as DNA, the CDR3 is TGTGCCATCGGGGTCCTCCCGGGGGAAAAACTGTTTTTT. Residues: CAIGVLPGEKLFF.